The 19 T cell receptor beta chains below come from one sample, sequenced in a study of identical twins. One entry per CDR3 protein, called by TCRdb with MiXCR from the 5' RACE reads. The table includes around 670,000 distinct CDR3 sequences, roughly 6% detected once. Input material: naive T cells sorted from blood. The receptors derive from a man in his late teens or twenties in good health.

This clonotype has a handful of counts. This chain connects TRBV20-1 to TRBJ2-5; D is unresolved. V was clipped by 3 bases and J by 5 bases, with 13 bases between them. This CDR3 spans 13 amino acids. Germline V lookup: CDR1 DFQATT, CDR2 SNEGSKA (reference sequence). The CDR3 nucleotides read TGCAGTGCTAGGGGCCCGGTCGGGGAGACCCAGTACTTC. Its protein is CSARGPVGETQYF.

The CDR3 region is CSASRDRVDEQFF. The CDR3 region has the DNA TGCAGTGCTAGCAGGGACCGAGTGGATGAGCAGTTCTTC. The chain uses TRBV20-1 and TRBJ2-1, with D possibly called TRBD1 or TRBD2 (5 bases each). Germline V gene lookup returns CDR1 DFQATT and CDR2 SNEGSKA (reference sequence). V gave up 3 bases and J gave up 8 bases, with 14 bases separating them. The CDR3 loop spans 13 amino acids.

This clonotype occurred many times. The CDR3, as DNA: TGTGCCAGCAGCCTGATGCCAGGGTGGACCGGGGAGCTGTTTTTT. Encoded protein: CASSLMPGWTGELFF. J is TRBJ2-2 and V is TRBV7-2; D perhaps matches TRBD1 (5 bases). From germline, CDR1 is SGHTA and CDR2 FQGNSA. This CDR3 comprises 15 residues. Trimming took off 5 bases at V and 5 bases at J, with 15 bases between the two ends.

This clonotype has more than one count but fewer than ten. This rearrangement joins TRBV30 to TRBJ2-1; no definite D call. The germline gives CDR1 GTSNPN, CDR2 SVGIG (reference sequence). V lost 0 bases and J 1 base, leaving 10 bases between the germline ends. This CDR3 is built from 15 residues. CDR3 in amino acids: CAWSVGIGSYNEQFF. The CDR3 DNA sequence: TGTGCCTGGAGTGTAGGGATCGGTTCCTACAATGAGCAGTTCTTC. The full variable domain, in which reference TRBV30 and TRBJ2-1 provide the parts outside the CDR3, is SQTIHQWPATLVQPVGSPLSLECTVEGTSNPNLYWYRQAAGRGLQLLFYSVGIGQISSEVPQNLSASRPQDRQFILSSKKLLLSDSGFYLCAWSVGIGSYNEQFFGPGTRLTVL.

This clonotype occurred many times. CDR3 loop: CASKKGSDTQYF. The CDR3 coding sequence is TGTGCCAGCAAAAAGGGATCAGATACGCAGTATTTT. This sequence joins TRBV6-2 or TRBV6-3 and TRBJ2-3, with D unresolved. Germline CDR1 MNHEY, CDR2 SVGEGT. The CDR3 length is 12 residues. Trimming cost V 7 bases and J 4 bases, with 9 bases left between them.

This clonotype has a handful of counts. This chain joins TRBV20-1 and TRBJ1-6, with D tentatively TRBD1 (5 bases). V was shortened by 3 bases and J by 8 bases, with 8 bases between the two germline ends. Germline V gene data show CDR1 as DFQATT and CDR2 as SNEGSKA (reference sequence). This CDR3 contains 12 residues. The CDR3 reads CSARGEDSPLHF. CDR3 nucleotides: TGCAGTGCTAGGGGGGAGGATTCACCCCTCCACTTT.

This clonotype occurred a few times. Here the CDR3 DNA reads TGTGCCAGCAGCCAAGTCAGACATACAGATACGCAGTATTTT. This gives the protein CASSQVRHTDTQYF. The chain joins TRBV3-1 to TRBJ2-3; no firm D call. Trimming removed 1 base from V and 3 bases from J, with 8 bases in between. The CDR3 is 14 amino acids. Germline values: CDR1 LGHDT, CDR2 YNNKEL (reference sequence).

This clonotype was detected many times. The rearrangement links TRBV20-1 to TRBJ2-5; 7 bases map to TRBD1. V trimming: 6 bases; J trimming: 1 base; junction bases outside the gene matches: 17. Germline lookup yields CDR1 DFQATT and CDR2 SNEGSKA (reference sequence). This CDR3 has 17 amino acids. CDR3 in amino acids: CSAPRPPLGQSQETQYF. CDR3 bases: TGCAGTGCCCCCCGGCCGCCGCTGGGACAGAGCCAAGAGACCCAGTACTTC.

J is TRBJ1-4 and V is TRBV4-3; 8 bases are shared with TRBD1. V was pared by 8 bases and J by 6 bases, with 17 bases of the junction left unmatched. CDR1 and CDR2 (germline): LGHNA, YSLEER. This CDR3 has 17 residues. The CDR3 DNA follows: TGCGCCAGCCGCCGGGGAGACAGGGGAACGGGGGATGAAAAACTGTTTTTT. Translated: CASRRGDRGTGDEKLFF.

The sample holds a few counts of this clonotype. This chain connects TRBV6-4 to TRBJ2-1; no firm D call. With 7 bases removed from V and 9 bases from J, the gap between germline ends came to 13 bases. The CDR3 extends over 12 amino acids. The germline gives CDR1 MRHNA, CDR2 SNTAGT. The CDR3 region is CASTNAIGEQFF. DNA for the CDR3: TGTGCCAGCACCAATGCGATCGGTGAGCAGTTCTTC.

The sample holds a few counts of this clonotype. CDR3 region: CARTDRACHEQYV. The CDR3 coding sequence is TGTGCCAGAACCGACAGGGCCTGCCACGAGCAGTACGTC. The genes are TRBV21-1 and TRBJ2-7; the table assigns TRBD1, which was not confirmed against the DNA. TRBV21-1 counts as a pseudogene. The CDR3 extends over 13 amino acids.

This clonotype appeared many times. The chain couples TRBV3-1 to TRBJ1-1, with 7 bases that match TRBD1. Germline CDR1 LGHDT, CDR2 YNNKEL (reference sequence). There are 14 residues in the CDR3. V was pared by 3 bases and J by 7 bases, with 8 bases of the junction left unmatched. The CDR3 reads CASSHLGQDLEAFF. The CDR3 DNA sequence: TGTGCCAGCAGCCACCTAGGACAGGACCTTGAAGCTTTCTTT. Using reference TRBV3-1 and TRBJ1-1 for the parts outside the CDR3, the full variable domain is DTAVSQTPKYLVTQMGNDKSIKCEQNLGHDTMYWYKQDSKKFLKIMFSYNNKELIINETVPNRFSPKSPDKAHLNLHINSLELGDSAVYFCASSHLGQDLEAFFGQGTRLTVV.

The sample holds many counts of this clonotype. The chain has TRBV20-1 and TRBJ2-2, with D hard to call. Germline CDR1 reads DFQATT; CDR2 reads SNEGSKA (reference sequence). This CDR3 contains 15 residues. Trimming took off 1 base at V and 0 bases at J, with 9 bases between the two ends. Here the CDR3 DNA reads TGCAGTGCTAGAGCGGACGCCGCGAACACCGGGGAGCTGTTTTTT. Translation gives CSARADAANTGELFF.

A remark on this clonotype: Since a much larger clone is just one base distant, this may be a read error. V gene TRBV9 combines with J gene TRBJ1-4, with 9 bases identical to TRBD1. The CDR3 is 16 residues long. Looked up from germline, CDR1 is SGDLS and CDR2 is YYNGEE. CDR3: CVSSPRGTGTNEKLFF. Written as DNA, the CDR3 is TGTGTCAGCAGCCCACGCGGGACAGGGACTAATGAAAAACTGTTTTTT.

This clonotype was recorded many times. The V call is TRBV6-2 or TRBV6-3, the J call TRBJ2-7; D is perhaps TRBD1 or TRBD2 (5 bases each). CDR1 MNHEY and CDR2 SVGEGT come from the germline V gene. V gave up 5 bases and J gave up 2 bases, with 16 bases separating them. The CDR3 is 15 amino acids. The CDR3 DNA follows: TGTGCCAGCAGTATCCGGACCGGGACCCCCTACGAGCAGTACTTC. Protein sequence: CASSIRTGTPYEQYF.

This clonotype was observed a few times. V usage is TRBV29-1 and J usage is TRBJ2-5, with 11 bases fitting TRBD2. The trim removed 8 bases at V and 5 bases at J, leaving 10 bases unmatched. The CDR3 runs 14 residues. From germline, CDR1 is SQVTM and CDR2 ANQGSEA. The CDR3 loop reads CSSSLAGGSETQYF. CDR3 sequence (DNA): TGCAGCTCGTCGTTAGCGGGAGGGAGCGAGACCCAGTACTTC.

V gene TRBV2 combines with J gene TRBJ2-1; 8 nucleotides agree with TRBD1. Germline CDR1 is SNHLY and CDR2 is FYNNEI. The CDR3 runs 14 residues. The V and J ends lost 6 bases and 4 bases, in that order; junction bases with no gene match: 5. The CDR3 protein is CASRADREYNEQFF. The CDR3 coding sequence is TGTGCCAGCAGAGCGGACAGGGAGTACAATGAGCAGTTCTTC.

This clonotype came up many times. The J gene is TRBJ2-2, the V gene TRBV5-5; a weak D match, TRBD2 (5 bases). Trimming cost V 1 base and J 6 bases, with 13 bases left between them. The CDR3 length is 15 residues. The germline CDR1 and CDR2 sequences are SGHKS and YYEKEE (reference sequence). The CDR3 sequence is CASSLLTGISGELFF. The CDR3 DNA reads as TGTGCCAGCAGCTTGCTGACGGGGATCTCCGGGGAGCTGTTTTTT.

The table lists this clonotype with many counts. The chain carries TRBV6-5 and TRBJ1-5; D is uncertain. Trimming removed 2 bases from V and 8 bases from J, with 13 bases in between. The germline gives CDR1 MNHEY, CDR2 SVGAGI. The CDR3 extends over 14 amino acids. The CDR3 spells CASSYGSDLEPQHF. The CDR3 coding sequence is TGTGCCAGCAGTTACGGGTCGGACCTGGAGCCCCAGCATTTT.